Listed below are T cell receptor beta chains from one sample, sequenced in a study of early T cells in non-severe SARS-CoV-2 infection. TCRdb itself ran the 5' RACE reads through MiXCR, one entry per CDR3 protein. This table has around 22,000 distinct CDR3 sequences, 3% to 4% appearing once. Specimen: whole blood. The receptors originated from an adult who was a healthcare worker with PCR-confirmed SARS-CoV-2 infection or an uninfected control (not recorded which). CDR3s include the opening cysteine and the closing phenylalanine or tryptophan. Not every row has a clone size; where given, it reads once, few, many or a size class.

V	size	J	length	CDR3
TRBV28	NA	TRBJ2-7	14	CASSSPRGLDEQYF
TRBV6-1	NA	TRBJ1-1	15	CASSEEAGGWTEAFF
TRBV24-1	many	TRBJ2-1	13	CATSGNLPNEQFF
TRBV19	many	TRBJ2-1	16	CASSWLLAGGRNEQFF
TRBV30	many	TRBJ2-2	14	CAWRTHLTDGELFF
TRBV9	many	TRBJ2-2	15	CASSVVAENTGELFF
TRBV12-3/TRBV12-4	many	TRBJ2-3	14	CASSLARGTDTQYF
TRBV18	many	TRBJ1-1	12	CASSPLDTEAFF
TRBV12-3/TRBV12-4	many	TRBJ1-2	13	CASTKSDNYGYTF
TRBV27	many	TRBJ2-7	13	CASSTGQTYEQYF
TRBV7-9	many	TRBJ2-1	14	CASSLAGLLDEQFF
TRBV7-6	many	TRBJ1-6	16	CASSLKLSGDNSPLHF
TRBV10-2	many	TRBJ1-5	14	CASSPTGGNQPQHF
TRBV4-1	many	TRBJ2-3	15	CASSHGTGSTDTQYF
TRBV4-3	few	TRBJ2-7	15	CASSSGTGGVYEQYF
TRBV27	NA	TRBJ2-3	15	CASSELAGRADTQYF
TRBV6-1	many	TRBJ1-5	17	CASSETKGSVSNQPQHF
TRBV2	many	TRBJ1-2	13	CASSLGSNYGYTF
TRBV2	NA	TRBJ2-7	14	CASSEAANPLEQYF
TRBV12-3/TRBV12-4	NA	TRBJ2-3	14	CASSFTGITDTQYF
TRBV30	NA	TRBJ2-2	14	CAWSVRGNTGELFF
TRBV7-9	many	TRBJ1-6	18	CASSLALSTRGLGSPLHF
TRBV7-2	many	TRBJ1-1	10	CASRNTEAFF
TRBV5-1	many	TRBJ1-2	11	CASSQGFGYTF
TRBV6-2/TRBV6-3	NA	TRBJ2-1	14	CASRKGQVYNEQFF
TRBV5-1	many	TRBJ1-1	14	CASRVDGANTEAFF
TRBV7-7	once	TRBJ2-3	14	CASSPEVGTDTQYF
TRBV7-6	many	TRBJ2-3	14	CASSLGLDTDTQYF
TRBV7-6	many	TRBJ2-5	14	CASLPFGAQETQYF